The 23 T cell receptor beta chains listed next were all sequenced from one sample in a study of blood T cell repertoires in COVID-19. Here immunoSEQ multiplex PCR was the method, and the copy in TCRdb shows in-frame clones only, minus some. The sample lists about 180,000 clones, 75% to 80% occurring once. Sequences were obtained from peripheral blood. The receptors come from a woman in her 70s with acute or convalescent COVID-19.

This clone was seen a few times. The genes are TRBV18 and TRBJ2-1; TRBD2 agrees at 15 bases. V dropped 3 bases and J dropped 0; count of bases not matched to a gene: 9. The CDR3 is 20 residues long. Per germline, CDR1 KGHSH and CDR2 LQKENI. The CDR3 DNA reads TGTGCCAGCTCACCCGGACCGGGACTAGCGGGAGGAAGCTCCTACAATGAGCAGTTCTTC. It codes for CASSPGPGLAGGSSYNEQFF.

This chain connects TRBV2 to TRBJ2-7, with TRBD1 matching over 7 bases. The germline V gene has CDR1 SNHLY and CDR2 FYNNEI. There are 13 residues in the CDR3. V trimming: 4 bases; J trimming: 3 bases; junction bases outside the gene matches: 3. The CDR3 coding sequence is TGTGCCAGCAGTGCCGGGACAGACTACGAGCAGTACTTC. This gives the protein CASSAGTDYEQYF.

CDR3 region: CASSLTGVGNTIYF. CDR3 nucleotide sequence: TGTGCCAGCAGTCTGACAGGGGTTGGAAACACCATATATTTT. V usage is TRBV28 and J usage is TRBJ1-3; 8 nucleotides agree with TRBD1. The CDR3 length is 14 residues. Trimming at V came to 5 bases and at J to 3 bases, leaving 3 bases not matched to a gene. Germline assignment: CDR1 MDHEN and CDR2 SYDVKM.

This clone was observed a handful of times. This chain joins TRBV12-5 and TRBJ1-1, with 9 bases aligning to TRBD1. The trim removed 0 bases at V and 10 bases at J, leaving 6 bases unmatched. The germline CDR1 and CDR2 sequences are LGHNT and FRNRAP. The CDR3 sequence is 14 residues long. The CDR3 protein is CASGLVRGDRVAFF. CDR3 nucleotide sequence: TGTGCTAGTGGTTTGGTACGAGGGGACAGGGTAGCTTTCTTT.

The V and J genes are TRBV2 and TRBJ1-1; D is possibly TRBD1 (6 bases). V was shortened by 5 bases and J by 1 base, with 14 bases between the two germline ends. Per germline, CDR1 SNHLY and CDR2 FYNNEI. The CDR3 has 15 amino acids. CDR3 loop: CASSTGRGRNTEAFF. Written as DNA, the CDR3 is TGTGCCAGCAGTACAGGGAGGGGGAGGAACACTGAAGCTTTCTTT. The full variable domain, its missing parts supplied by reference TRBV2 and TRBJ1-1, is EPEVTQTPSHQVTQMGQEVILRCVPISNHLYFYWYRQILGQKVEFLVSFYNNEISEKSEIFDDQFSVERPDGSNFTLKIRSTKLEDSAMYFCASSTGRGRNTEAFFGQGTRLTVV.

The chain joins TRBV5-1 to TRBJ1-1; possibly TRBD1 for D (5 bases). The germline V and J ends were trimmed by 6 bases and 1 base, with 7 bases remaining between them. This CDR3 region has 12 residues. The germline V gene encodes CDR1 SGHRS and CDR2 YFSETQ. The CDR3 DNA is TGCGCCAGCAAAGACAGGAACACTGAAGCTTTCTTT. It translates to CASKDRNTEAFF.

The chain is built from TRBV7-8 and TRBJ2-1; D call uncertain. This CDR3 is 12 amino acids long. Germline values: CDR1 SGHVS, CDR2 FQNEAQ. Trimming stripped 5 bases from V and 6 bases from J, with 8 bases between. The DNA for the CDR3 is TGTGCCAGCAGCCACCAGCGCAATGAGCAGTTCTTC. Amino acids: CASSHQRNEQFF.

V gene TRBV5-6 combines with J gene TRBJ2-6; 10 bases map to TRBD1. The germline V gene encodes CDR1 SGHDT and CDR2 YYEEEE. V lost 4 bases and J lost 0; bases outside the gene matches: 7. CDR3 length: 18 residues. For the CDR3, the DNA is TGTGCCAGCAGCCGACTGGGACAGGGGTTCTCTGGGGCCAACGTCCTGACTTTC. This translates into CASSRLGQGFSGANVLTF.

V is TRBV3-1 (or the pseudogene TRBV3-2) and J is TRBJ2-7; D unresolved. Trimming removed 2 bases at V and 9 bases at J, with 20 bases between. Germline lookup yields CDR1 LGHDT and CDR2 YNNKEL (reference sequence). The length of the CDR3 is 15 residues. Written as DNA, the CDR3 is TGTGCCAGCAGCCAACGTGCACGGGTTCTTCTTGGGCAGTACTTC. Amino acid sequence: CASSQRARVLLGQYF.

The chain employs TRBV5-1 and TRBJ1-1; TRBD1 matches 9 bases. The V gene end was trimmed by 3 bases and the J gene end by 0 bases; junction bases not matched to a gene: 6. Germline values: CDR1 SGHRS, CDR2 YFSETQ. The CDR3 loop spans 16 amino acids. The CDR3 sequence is CASSSGDRVMNTEAFF. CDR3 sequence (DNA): TGCGCCAGCAGCTCCGGGGACAGGGTCATGAACACTGAAGCTTTCTTT.

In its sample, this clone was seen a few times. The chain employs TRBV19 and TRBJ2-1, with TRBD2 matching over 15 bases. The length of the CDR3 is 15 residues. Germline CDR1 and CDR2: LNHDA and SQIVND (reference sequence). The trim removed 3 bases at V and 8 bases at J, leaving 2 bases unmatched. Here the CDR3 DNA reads TGTGCCAGTAGTATGGGACTAGCGGGAGGCTATGAGCAGTTCTTC. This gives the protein CASSMGLAGGYEQFF.

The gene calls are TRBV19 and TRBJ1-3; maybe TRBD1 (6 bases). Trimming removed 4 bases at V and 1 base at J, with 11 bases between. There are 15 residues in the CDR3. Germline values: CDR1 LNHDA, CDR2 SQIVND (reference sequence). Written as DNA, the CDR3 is TGTGCCAGTAGTAGCACCAGGGGATCTGGAAACACCATATATTTT. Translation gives CASSSTRGSGNTIYF.

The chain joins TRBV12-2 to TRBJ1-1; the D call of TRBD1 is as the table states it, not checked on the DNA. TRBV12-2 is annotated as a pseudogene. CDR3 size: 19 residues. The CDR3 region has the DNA TGTGCAAGTCGCAGAAGGGGGACGAGCTCTCCCCTCATGAACACTGAAGCTTTCTTT. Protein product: CASRRRGTSSPLMNTEAFF.

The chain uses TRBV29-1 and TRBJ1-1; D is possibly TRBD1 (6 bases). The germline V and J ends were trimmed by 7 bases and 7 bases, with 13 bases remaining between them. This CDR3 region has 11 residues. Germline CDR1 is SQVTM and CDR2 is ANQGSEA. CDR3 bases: TGCAGCGCGCTGACAGGAATTGAAGCTTTCTTT. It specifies CSALTGIEAFF.

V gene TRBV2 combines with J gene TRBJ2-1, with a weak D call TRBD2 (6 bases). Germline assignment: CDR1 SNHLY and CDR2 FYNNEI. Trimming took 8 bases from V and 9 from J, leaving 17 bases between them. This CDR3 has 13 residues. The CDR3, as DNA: TGTGCCAGCTCCGGACTATTCGTGAGTGAGCAGTTCTTC. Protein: CASSGLFVSEQFF.

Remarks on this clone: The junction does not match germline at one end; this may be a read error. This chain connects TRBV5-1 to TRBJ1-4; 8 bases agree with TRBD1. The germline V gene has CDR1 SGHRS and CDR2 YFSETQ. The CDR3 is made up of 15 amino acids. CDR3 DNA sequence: TGCGCCAGCAGGTTGGCCGGGACAGGTAGCGAAAAACTGTTTTTT. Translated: CASRLAGTGSEKLFF.

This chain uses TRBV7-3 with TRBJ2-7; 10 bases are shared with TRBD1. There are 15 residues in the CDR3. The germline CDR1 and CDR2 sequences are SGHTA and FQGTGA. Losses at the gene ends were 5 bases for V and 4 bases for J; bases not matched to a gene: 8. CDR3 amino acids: CASSLGTGALYEQYF. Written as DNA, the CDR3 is TGTGCCAGCAGCCTGGGGACAGGGGCCCTTTACGAGCAGTACTTC.

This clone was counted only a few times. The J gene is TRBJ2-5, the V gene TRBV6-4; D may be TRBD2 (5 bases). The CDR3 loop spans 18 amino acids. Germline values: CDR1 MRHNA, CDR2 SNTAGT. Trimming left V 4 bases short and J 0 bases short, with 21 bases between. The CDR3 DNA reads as TGTGCCAGCAGTGTACCCCGATATGCGTTCGGGGACCAAGAGACCCAGTACTTC. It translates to CASSVPRYAFGDQETQYF.

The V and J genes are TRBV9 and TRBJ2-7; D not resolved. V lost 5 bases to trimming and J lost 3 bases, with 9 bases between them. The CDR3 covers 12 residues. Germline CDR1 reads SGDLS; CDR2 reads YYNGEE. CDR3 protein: CASSSLGYEQYF. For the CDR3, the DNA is TGTGCCAGCAGTTCCCTCGGCTACGAGCAGTACTTC.

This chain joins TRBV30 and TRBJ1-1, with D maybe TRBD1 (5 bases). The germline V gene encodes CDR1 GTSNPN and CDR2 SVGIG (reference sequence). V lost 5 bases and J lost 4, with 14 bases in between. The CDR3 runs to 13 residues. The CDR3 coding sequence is TGTGCCTGGGGTATTCAGGGTGGCACTGAAGCTTTCTTT. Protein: CAWGIQGGTEAFF.

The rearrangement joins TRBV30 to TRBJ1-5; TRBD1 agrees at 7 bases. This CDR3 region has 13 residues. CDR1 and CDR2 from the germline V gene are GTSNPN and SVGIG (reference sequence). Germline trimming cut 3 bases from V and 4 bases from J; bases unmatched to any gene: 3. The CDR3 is CAWREQGNQPQHF. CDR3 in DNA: TGTGCCTGGAGGGAACAGGGGAATCAGCCCCAGCATTTT.

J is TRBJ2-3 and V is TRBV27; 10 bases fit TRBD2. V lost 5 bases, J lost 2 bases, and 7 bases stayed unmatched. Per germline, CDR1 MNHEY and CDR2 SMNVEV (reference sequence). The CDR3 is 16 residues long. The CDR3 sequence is CASSPRSGRDTDTQYF. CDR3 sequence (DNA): TGTGCCAGCAGTCCTCGGAGCGGGAGGGACACAGATACGCAGTATTTT.

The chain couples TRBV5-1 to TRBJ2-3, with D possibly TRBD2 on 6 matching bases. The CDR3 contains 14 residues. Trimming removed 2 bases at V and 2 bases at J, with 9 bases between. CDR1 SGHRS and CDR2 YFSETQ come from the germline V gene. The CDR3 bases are TGCGCCAGCAGCTTTTCGGGAGTCACAGATACGCAGTATTTT. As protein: CASSFSGVTDTQYF. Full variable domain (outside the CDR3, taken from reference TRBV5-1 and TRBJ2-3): KAGVTQTPRYLIKTRGQQVTLSCSPISGHRSVSWYQQTPGQGLQFLFEYFSETQRNKGNFPGRFSGRQFSNSRSEMNVSTLELGDSALYLCASSFSGVTDTQYFGPGTRLTVL.